The subject of this entry is one T cell receptor beta chain. Its antigen has not been determined. No much larger clone is present one base from it, and per-base qualities are unavailable. The sample comes from a study of cytomegalovirus exposure and HLA in healthy donors (dated by TCRdb to 2016 to 2017). For context, the study as a whole: An earlier analysis of 587 of the donors reported 250 to 350 Gb of sequence data and around 120 million unique TCR beta sequences obtained from about 179 million T cells. An early release that covered about 640 HLA-typed donors contained approximately 300 gigabases of sequencing data and tens of millions of unique TCR sequences. Among the roughly 370 genotyped donors, around 81% belonged to the genetic ancestry cluster associated with self-reported Caucasian donors. The study aimed to test whether cataloging public T cell receptors could reveal signatures of past pathogen exposure. The study profiled the T cell repertoires of under 700 subjects by immunosequencing and related them to cytomegalovirus serostatus. In addition to the first cohort of 666 subjects, a separate validation cohort of approximately 110 different subjects was used. High-throughput TCR immunosequencing, statistical association of individual TCRs with disease status, and machine learning were combined to predict cytomegalovirus infection status. A later analysis re-examined previously published TCR beta repertoires from roughly 650 donors and added high-resolution HLA genotyping to investigate patterns of TCR occurrence. Rather than drawing on any new phenotypic data, the later analysis identified candidate immune exposures from TCR beta sequences and the way those sequences occurred across donors. An earlier analysis of approximately 500 of the donors applied high-throughput TCR beta sequencing to assess whether each TCR beta V gene segment acted as functional or pseudogenic. Donor age, sex, ethnicity and CMV serostatus were compiled alongside the repertoire data. Genome-wide SNP genotypes for about three fifths of the roughly 700 donors were used in a later genetic analysis, which treated that subset as a discovery cohort. All discovery cohort repertoires had been generated on a single sequencing platform. Both class I and class II loci were covered by HLA typing, at four-digit resolution. Typing coverage varied by locus: roughly 620-640 donors for A, B, C, DRB1 and DQB1; approximately 500 for DQA1; over 600 for DPA1; 400 to 480 for DPB1. About 5 DR-DQ haplotypes were handled as single units for association and clustering, since linkage in the cohort was strong. On average, over 200,000 unique TCR beta nucleotide sequences were sequenced per donor among 398 genotyped donors of the cohort, with roughly 19% of those sequences being non-productive. Broader findings and caveats from the paper: Strong co-occurrence of HLA alleles, especially DR and DQ, made assigning TCR associations to individual alleles difficult. Linkage disequilibrium might explain the correlated functional status among segregating V segments, but an unknown experimental factor could not be ruled out. According to the authors, the approach could potentially be generalized to other disease states and immunological phenotypes. According to a later analysis, TCR association rates differed among HLA loci, with DRB1 alleles showing the most associated TCRs and HLA-C alleles showing the fewest. The classifier was reported to diagnose cytomegalovirus status with high specificity and sensitivity in both the original cohort and the validation cohort. Roughly uniform sequencing depth across donors was assumed in presence/absence analyses, although this assumption may not hold. The study listed around 160 TCR beta chains as associated with cytomegalovirus. In a later analysis, HLA-associated TCR beta chains were found to be more clonally expanded and to have lower generation probabilities than equally common non-associated chains. In this cohort, only TCR beta chains were sequenced, and detectable features were limited by the absence of alpha or paired-chain data. Compared with the roughly 670-donor mean, donors in an Asian-associated ancestry cluster had fewer N-insertions in productive TCRs, according to a later genetic analysis. The sequencing pipeline was judged likely to have produced a cluster of highly shared sequence variants as a technical artifact. A further reported finding was that TCR beta sequences accurately predicted the HLA-A and HLA-B alleles for most subjects in the first cohort. At a false discovery rate of 0.05, a later analysis linked 15,000 to 20,000 TCR beta sequences to specific HLA alleles. The only immune exposure information available for the cohort was CMV serostatus. Some 16 rarely observed V segments, including chromosome 9 orphons, were excluded from the earlier analysis of some 590 of the donors because counts were too low. In a later analysis, most CMV-associated TCR beta chains were found to appear HLA-restricted, with HLA associations seemingly driven largely by CMV exposure. Because HLA typing was missing for some donors at each locus, association tests included only the typed subset. An association between a missense DCLRE1C variant and V-gene and J-gene trimming of TCR beta chains was found in a later genetic analysis and replicated in an independent cohort. Some IMGT-functional V segments, including TRBV6-2 and TRBV6-3, could not be distinguished by the 87-base-pair reads and were therefore excluded. In an earlier analysis of 450 to 750 of the donors, most TCR beta V segments appeared in productive rearrangements about 87% or about 30% of the time, broadly matching IMGT annotations. A few of the identified cytomegalovirus-associated TCR beta chains were confirmed in vitro to be specific for cytomegalovirus antigens. Across donors, most TCR sequences were observed very rarely, whereas some public TCRs were present in many individuals. According to a later analysis, parvovirus B19, influenza, CMV and Epstein-Barr virus appeared linked to several top co-occurrence clusters.

V is pared back by 2 bases and J by 6 bases, with 17 bases lying between the germline termini. There are 15 amino acids in the CDR3, from cysteine to phenylalanine inclusive. Here the CDR3 DNA is all that survives: 45 bases in frame from base 1. Taken from the germline V gene (reference sequence), the CDR1 and CDR2 loops are SEHNR and FQNEAQ. The cohort consisted of more than 650 healthy bone marrow donors. At the time of sampling, all cohort members were nominally healthy, though unrecorded immune exposures were likely present. The donor was CMV seronegative and belonged to the group of around 350 seronegative cohort members. Each donor provided a peripheral blood sample, and peripheral blood mononuclear cells were used for TCR beta sequencing. The Qiagen DNeasy Blood Extraction Kit was used to extract genomic DNA from the blood cell samples. Libraries were built with the immunoSEQ multiplex PCR assay. For the multiplex PCR, a mixture combining 60 forward primers for TCR Vbeta segments and 13 reverse primers for TCR Jbeta segments was used. A multiplex PCR assay on genomic DNA amplified the CDR3 region of rearranged TCR beta genes. Amplified TCR beta libraries were sequenced as 87-base-pair reads on the Illumina HiSeq System. The authors' pipeline ran thus. In a later analysis, roughly 80 million unique TCR beta chains were counted across the 690 or so repertoires, and approximately 11 million of these chains were shared by at least two donors. Raw reads were error-corrected and collapsed into unique sequences by a nearest-neighbor algorithm in which closely related sequences were merged to remove PCR and sequencing errors. Alignment of CDR3 sequences to IMGT reference sequences was used to assign V, D and J gene segments. For a sequence to be retained, at least a six-nucleotide match to both a V gene segment and a J gene segment was required. A rearrangement was called productive if the CDR3 had no stop codons and remained in frame with V and J, and every other rearrangement was called non-productive. Following IMGT convention, CDR3 was defined as the stretch from the second conserved V-encoded cysteine to the conserved J-encoded phenylalanine. The earlier analysis of 450 to 750 of the donors excluded any sequence lacking an unambiguous match to a single V gene segment. An earlier analysis of several hundred of the donors called V segments functional above 56.7% productive rearrangements and segregating when the between-donor standard deviation exceeded 5%. To diagnose cytomegalovirus status from the catalog of TCR beta chain sequences, a statistical classification framework was built. V and J gene assignment, in a later analysis, came from comparing TCR nucleotide sequences with IMGT/GENE-DB human TR gene sequences. The TCRdist pipeline was used in a later analysis to assign CDR3 sequences and most-parsimonious VDJ recombination scenarios. In a later analysis, every TCR beta chain was defined by the combination of its CDR3 amino acid sequence and its V-gene family, and reads without a unique V-gene family were dropped. As a way to deal with suspected cross-contamination and a sequencing artifact, a later analysis dropped nearly 600 nucleotide sequences that were highly shared and had low generation probability. A later analysis calculated a clonal expansion index for each public chain from normalized within-repertoire ranks of inferred template counts. In a later analysis, generation probabilities were computed with a VDJ recombination model fitted to out-of-frame rearrangements, and the resulting probabilities were checked against IGoR. In a later analysis, TCR-TCR, TCR-HLA and TCR-CMV co-occurrence was scored with hypergeometric tests, and a repertoire-size bias correction was applied to TCR pairs. False discovery rates were estimated in a later analysis by permuting HLA or CMV assignments 20 times. In a later analysis, co-occurring TCRs were grouped with DBSCAN, and TCRdist sequence similarity was added when clustering was performed within HLA-allele-positive subsets. For co-occurrence clustering, repertoires with fewer than 30,000 or more than 120,000 public chains were excluded, along with about five repertoires with anomalous nucleotide sharing. In its TCRdb copy, this immuneACCESS table keeps in-frame sequences only and misses some clones. Where compared with another copy, unresolved V genes explain less than half of these, and the others have no known cause. V, J and clone size derive from that table, while D and trimming were established from the DNA sequence. The sample contains 35,000 to 50,000 clones, 51% of them found a single time. 5.5% to 7% of the sample is in the top ten clones.

The TCR sequence derives from a man aged 55-75 years in good health and CMV-seronegative. This chain joins TRBV7-9 to TRBJ2-7; too little of a D gene remains to name it. The sequenced material came from PBMCs. CDR3 sequence: CASSLIAGILSEQYF. The DNA sequence is TGTGCCAGCAGCTTAATAGCCGGCATCCTAAGCGAGCAGTACTTC. With all but the CDR3 taken from the reference TRBV7-9 and TRBJ2-7 genes, the full variable domain is: DTGVSQNPRHKITKRGQNVTFRCDPISEHNRLYWYRQTLGQGPEFLTYFQNEAQLEKSRLLSDRFSAERPKGSFSTLEIQRTEQGDSAMYLCASSLIAGILSEQYFGPGTRLTVT.